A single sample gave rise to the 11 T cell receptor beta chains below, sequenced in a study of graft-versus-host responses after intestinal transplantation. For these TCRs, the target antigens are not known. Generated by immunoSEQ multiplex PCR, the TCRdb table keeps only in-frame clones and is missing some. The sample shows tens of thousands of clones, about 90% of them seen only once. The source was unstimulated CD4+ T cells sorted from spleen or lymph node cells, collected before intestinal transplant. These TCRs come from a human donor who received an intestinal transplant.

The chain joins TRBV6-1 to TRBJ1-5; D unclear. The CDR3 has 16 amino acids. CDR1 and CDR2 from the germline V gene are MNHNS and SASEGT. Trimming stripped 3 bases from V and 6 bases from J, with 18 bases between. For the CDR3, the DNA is TGTGCCAGCAGTGAGATCCCGTTAAGTCTAGGTCAGCCCCAGCATTTT. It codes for CASSEIPLSLGQPQHF.

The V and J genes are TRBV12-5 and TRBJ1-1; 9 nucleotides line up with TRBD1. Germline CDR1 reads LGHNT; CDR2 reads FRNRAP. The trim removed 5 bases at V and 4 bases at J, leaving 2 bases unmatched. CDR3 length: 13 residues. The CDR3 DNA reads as TGTGCTAGTGGTGGGGGACAGGGCACTGAAGCTTTCTTT. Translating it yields CASGGGQGTEAFF.

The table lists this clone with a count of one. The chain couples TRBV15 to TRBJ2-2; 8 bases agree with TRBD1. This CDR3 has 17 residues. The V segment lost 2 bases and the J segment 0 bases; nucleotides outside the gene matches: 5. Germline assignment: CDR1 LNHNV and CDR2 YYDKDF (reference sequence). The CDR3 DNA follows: TGTGCCACCAGCAGACCGACAGGGGCCCCGAACACCGGGGAGCTGTTTTTT. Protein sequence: CATSRPTGAPNTGELFF. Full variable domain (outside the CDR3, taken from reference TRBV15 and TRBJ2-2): DAMVIQNPRYQVTQFGKPVTLSCSQTLNHNVMYWYQQKSSQAPKLLFHYYDKDFNNEADTPDNFQSRRPNTSFCFLDIRSPGLGDTAMYLCATSRPTGAPNTGELFFGEGSRLTVL.

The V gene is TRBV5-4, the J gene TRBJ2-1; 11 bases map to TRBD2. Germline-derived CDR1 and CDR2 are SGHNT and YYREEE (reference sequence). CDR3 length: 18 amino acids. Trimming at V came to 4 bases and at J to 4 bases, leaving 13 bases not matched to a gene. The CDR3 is CASSPGVAGGPMYNEQFF. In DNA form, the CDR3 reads TGTGCCAGCAGCCCCGGGGTAGCGGGGGGGCCGATGTACAATGAGCAGTTCTTC. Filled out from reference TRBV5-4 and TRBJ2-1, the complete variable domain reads ETGVTQSPTHLIKTRGQQVTLRCSSQSGHNTVSWYQQALGQGPQFIFQYYREEENGRGNFPPRFSGLQFPNYSSELNVNALELDDSALYLCASSPGVAGGPMYNEQFFGPGTRLTVL.

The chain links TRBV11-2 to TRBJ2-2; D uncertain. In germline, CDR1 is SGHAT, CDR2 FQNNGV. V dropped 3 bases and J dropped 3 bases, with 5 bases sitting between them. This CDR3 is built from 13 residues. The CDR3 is CASSFSDTGELFF. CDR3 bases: TGTGCCAGCAGCTTTTCGGACACCGGGGAGCTGTTTTTT.

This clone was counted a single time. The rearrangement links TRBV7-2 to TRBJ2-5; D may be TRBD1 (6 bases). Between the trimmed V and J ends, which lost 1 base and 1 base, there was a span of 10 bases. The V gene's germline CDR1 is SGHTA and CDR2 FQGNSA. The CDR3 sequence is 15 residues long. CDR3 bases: TGTGCCAGCAGCTTAGGCCCAGGGGTCCAAGAGACCCAGTACTTC. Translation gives CASSLGPGVQETQYF.

The CDR3 is CSARQEYEQYF. The DNA for the CDR3 is TGCAGTGCTCGACAGGAATACGAGCAGTACTTC. The rearrangement links TRBV20-1 to TRBJ2-7; tentative D call: TRBD1 (6 bases). This CDR3 is 11 amino acids long. The germline V gene has CDR1 DFQATT and CDR2 SNEGSKA (reference sequence). The V and J ends lost 5 bases and 4 bases respectively, with 9 bases between them.

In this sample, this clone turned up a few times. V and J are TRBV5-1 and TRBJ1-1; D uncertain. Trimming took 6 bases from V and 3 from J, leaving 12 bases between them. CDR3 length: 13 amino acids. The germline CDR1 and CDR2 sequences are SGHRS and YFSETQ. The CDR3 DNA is TGCGCCAGCATGGGCCAGTTGTACACTGAAGCTTTCTTT. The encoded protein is CASMGQLYTEAFF.

CDR3 region: CASSLRGTTTSTDTQYF. The CDR3 DNA is TGTGCCAGCAGCTTAAGAGGTACTACAACTAGCACAGATACGCAGTATTTT. The rearrangement links TRBV11-1 to TRBJ2-3, with unresolved D. The V end was cut by 2 bases, the J end by 0 bases, with 15 bases between. Germline-derived CDR1 and CDR2 are SGHAT and FQDESV (reference sequence). This CDR3 has 17 residues.

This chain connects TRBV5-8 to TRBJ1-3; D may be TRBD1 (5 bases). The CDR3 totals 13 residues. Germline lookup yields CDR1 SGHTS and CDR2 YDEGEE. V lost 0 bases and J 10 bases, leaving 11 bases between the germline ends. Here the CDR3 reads CASSLEGASTIYF. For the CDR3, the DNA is TGTGCCAGCAGCTTGGAAGGGGCGTCGACCATATATTTT.

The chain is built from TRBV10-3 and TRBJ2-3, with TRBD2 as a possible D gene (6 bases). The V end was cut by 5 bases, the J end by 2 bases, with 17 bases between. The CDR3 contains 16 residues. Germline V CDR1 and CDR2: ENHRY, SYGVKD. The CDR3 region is CAISHTGLRTTDTQYF. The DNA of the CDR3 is TGTGCCATCAGTCATACGGGACTCAGAACCACAGATACGCAGTATTTT.